This TCR beta chain was profiled in a study of cytomegalovirus exposure and HLA in healthy donors. Primers included in the PCR were 60 Vbeta and 13 Jbeta primers. Sequencing used immunoSEQ multiplex PCR; TCRdb keeps in-frame clones, though not all of them. Altogether roughly 100,000 clones are present, around 60% being singletons, with the ten largest covering about 3.5%. Nominal health characterized the donors when sampled, though unrecorded immune exposures were likely. The ends lost 8 bases at V and 4 bases at J; junction bases unmatched: 8. Germline CDR1 MNHNS, CDR2 SASEGT. This CDR3 contains 14 residues.

This sequence joins TRBV6-1 and TRBJ1-5; 7 bases agree with TRBD1. The sequence came from a woman in her fifties or sixties in good health and CMV-seronegative. Sequencing was carried out using PBMCs. CDR3 sequence: CASDDRATNQPQHF. CDR3 in DNA: TGTGCCAGCGATGACAGGGCCACGAATCAGCCCCAGCATTTT.